A single sample gave rise to the 6 T cell receptor beta chains below, sequenced in a study of response to subunit inactivated influenza vaccine. TCRdb processed the RT-PCR reads anew with MiXCR; each CDR3 protein has one entry. This sample has about 170,000 distinct CDR3 sequences, with 10% to 15% found just once. This same sample was also taken into another study, of T cells expressing NK-cell markers. According to that study: Generation of TCR beta cDNA was performed by 5'RACE template switching incorporating UMIs.

The source material was CD8+ T cells sorted from PBMCs, sampled 12 days after vaccination. The receptors shown here come from a man aged 45-65 years who received an inactivated influenza vaccine.

The V call is TRBV30, the J call TRBJ2-3; D not resolved. Germline CDR1 is GTSNPN and CDR2 is SVGIG (reference sequence). V dropped 3 bases and J dropped 5 bases, with 15 bases sitting between them. This CDR3 region has 14 residues. CDR3 protein: CAWSPVSLKDTQYF. In DNA, the CDR3 is TGTGCCTGGAGCCCCGTGAGCCTCAAAGATACGCAGTATTTT. The full variable domain, in which reference TRBV30 and TRBJ2-3 provide the parts outside the CDR3, is SQTIHQWPATLVQPVGSPLSLECTVEGTSNPNLYWYRQAAGRGLQLLFYSVGIGQISSEVPQNLSASRPQDRQFILSSKKLLLSDSGFYLCAWSPVSLKDTQYFGPGTRLTVL.

This clonotype was seen more than once but under ten times. This rearrangement joins TRBV5-1 to TRBJ2-7; TRBD1 agrees at 8 bases. V shed 4 bases and J 2 bases; nucleotides not matched to a gene: 14. Germline V gene data show CDR1 as SGHRS and CDR2 as YFSETQ. The CDR3 totals 17 residues. CDR3 nucleotide sequence: TGCGCCAGCAGCCAAAACCTGATCCAGGGGGCTCCCTACGAGCAGTACTTC. This encodes CASSQNLIQGAPYEQYF. The entire variable domain, with the rest obtained from reference TRBV5-1 and TRBJ2-7, is as follows: KAGVTQTPRYLIKTRGQQVTLSCSPISGHRSVSWYQQTPGQGLQFLFEYFSETQRNKGNFPGRFSGRQFSNSRSEMNVSTLELGDSALYLCASSQNLIQGAPYEQYFGPGTRLTVT.

The chain employs TRBV7-6 and TRBJ1-2, with D perhaps matching TRBD1 (6 bases). This CDR3 is built from 14 residues. Deletions cut 1 base from V and 6 bases from J, with 12 bases between. Germline CDR1 is SGHVS and CDR2 is FNYEAQ. CDR3 DNA sequence: TGTGCCAGCAGCTTAGGGGCGGGGGGCCATGGCTACACCTTC. The encoded protein is CASSLGAGGHGYTF.

As DNA, the CDR3 is TGTGCCAGCAGTTTAGTTCGACAGCCGTACGAGCAGTACTTC. Residues: CASSLVRQPYEQYF. The genes are TRBV28 and TRBJ2-7; possibly TRBD1 for D (5 bases). V gave up 2 bases and J gave up 4 bases, with 12 bases separating them. Germline loops: CDR1 MDHEN, CDR2 SYDVKM. CDR3 length: 14 residues.

The chain employs TRBV4-3 and TRBJ2-1; D is perhaps TRBD1 or TRBD2 (5 bases each). This CDR3 is built from 14 residues. V was trimmed by 0 bases and J by 9 bases, leaving 12 bases between them. Germline V gene lookup returns CDR1 LGHNA and CDR2 YSLEER. CDR3 residues: CASSQEGDSGEQFF. The CDR3 DNA reads as TGCGCCAGCAGCCAAGAGGGGGATTCGGGTGAGCAGTTCTTC.

This clonotype has a handful of counts. This chain links TRBV11-2 with TRBJ2-7, with TRBD2 as a possible D gene (5 bases). CDR3 length: 14 residues. Germline V CDR1 and CDR2: SGHAT, FQNNGV. The germline V and J ends were trimmed by 0 bases and 3 bases, with 9 bases remaining between them. The CDR3 sequence is CASSLDRDFYEQYF. Here the CDR3 DNA reads TGTGCCAGCAGCTTAGATCGGGATTTCTACGAGCAGTACTTC.